The 11 T cell receptor beta chains below were found in one sample sequenced in a study of blood T cells in healthy people across ages. A second PCR of 7 to 11 cycles used a sample-barcoded 5' primer and a J-beta primer mix. TCRdb called the 5' RACE reads again in MiXCR, with one record for every CDR3 protein. The table shows roughly 560,000 distinct CDR3 sequences, with about 25% occurring only once. This same sample was also part of a study on T cells of mothers and their children.

Sequencing input: blood. The receptors stem from a boy aged 5-17 years in good health.

The chain joins TRBV6-2 or TRBV6-3 to TRBJ2-1; D is ambiguous. Germline V gives CDR1 MNHEY, CDR2 SVGEGT. V shed 8 bases and J shed 2 bases, with 16 bases lying between them. CDR3 length equals 15 residues. The CDR3: CASGAARPTYNEQFF. For the CDR3, the DNA is TGTGCCAGCGGTGCCGCAAGGCCCACCTACAATGAGCAGTTCTTC.

The CDR3 protein is CASSSRGGMGGTQYF. CDR3 in DNA: TGTGCCAGCAGTTCCCGCGGCGGGATGGGGGGTACGCAGTATTTT. The chain is built from TRBV6-1 and TRBJ2-3; perhaps TRBD2 as D (6 bases). Trimming stripped 5 bases from V and 8 bases from J, with 20 bases between. Germline loops: CDR1 MNHNS, CDR2 SASEGT. The CDR3 spans 15 residues.

The chain employs TRBV28 and TRBJ1-5; perhaps TRBD1 as D (6 bases). The V gene lost 8 bases and the J gene lost 3 bases, with 11 bases spanning the gap. The CDR3 spans 13 residues. The germline CDR1 and CDR2 sequences are MDHEN and SYDVKM. CDR3 sequence reads: CASLTGNNQPQHF. The CDR3 DNA sequence: TGTGCCAGCCTTACAGGGAACAATCAGCCCCAGCATTTT. Full variable domain (missing parts from reference TRBV28 and TRBJ1-5): DVKVTQSSRYLVKRTGEKVFLECVQDMDHENMFWYRQDPGLGLRLIYFSYDVKMKEKGDIPEGYSVSREKKERFSLILESASTNQTSMYLCASLTGNNQPQHFGDGTRLSIL.

The CDR3 coding sequence is TGCGCCAGCAGCCAAGGACTAGCGGGAGGGCCCCCTATAAACATTCAGTACTTC. Its protein is CASSQGLAGGPPINIQYF. This chain uses TRBV4-1 with TRBJ2-4; the match to TRBD2 covers 14 bases. Germline CDR1 MGHRA, CDR2 YSYEKL. V trimming: 1 base; J trimming: 6 bases; junction bases outside the gene matches: 8. The CDR3 has 18 residues.

This clonotype appeared a few times. The rearrangement links TRBV28 to TRBJ2-5, with 13 bases identical to TRBD2. This CDR3 comprises 15 residues. From germline, CDR1 is MDHEN and CDR2 SYDVKM. V lost 6 bases, J lost 1 base, and 2 bases stayed unmatched. The CDR3 DNA reads as TGTGCCAGCAGGGGGACTAGCGGGATCCAAGAGACCCAGTACTTC. This translates into CASRGTSGIQETQYF.

This chain joins TRBV3-1 and TRBJ1-3, with TRBD1 matching 7 bases. This CDR3 is built from 13 residues. The germline V gene has CDR1 LGHDT and CDR2 YNNKEL (reference sequence). The CDR3 coding sequence is TGTGCGACGGGACAGCTCTCTGGAAACACCATATATTTT. As protein: CATGQLSGNTIYF.

The chain employs TRBV10-2 and TRBJ2-7; 7 nucleotides match TRBD1. This CDR3 is 16 amino acids long. Losses at the gene ends were 6 bases for V and 3 bases for J; bases not matched to a gene: 14. From germline, CDR1 is WSHSY and CDR2 SAAADI. The CDR3 DNA follows: TGCGCCAGCAGGGACCCTCGACAGGGTGGGTTCTACGAGCAGTACTTC. Amino acid sequence: CASRDPRQGGFYEQYF.

This chain joins TRBV25-1 and TRBJ2-3; 13 bases line up with TRBD2. Looked up from germline, CDR1 is MGHDK and CDR2 is SYGVNS. The CDR3 loop spans 18 amino acids. J gave up 7 bases and V 8 bases, and 18 bases lay outside the gene matches. The CDR3 DNA sequence: TGTGCCAGCGGTACCAAGCTACCCGGACTAGCGGGAGATTATACGCAGTATTTT. This gives the protein CASGTKLPGLAGDYTQYF.

A few counts support this clonotype. The chain employs TRBV29-1 and TRBJ2-4; a possible D gene is TRBD1 (6 bases). Germline loops: CDR1 SQVTM, CDR2 ANQGSEA. The CDR3 covers 15 residues. Trimming shortened V by 7 bases and J by 1 base, and 17 bases separated the two germline ends. The CDR3, as DNA: TGCAGCGCCTCGACAGGCCCTCGGGCCAAAAACATTCAGTACTTC. As protein: CSASTGPRAKNIQYF.

This clonotype has only a few counts. The chain is built from TRBV12-3 or TRBV12-4 and TRBJ1-6; 10 bases line up with TRBD1. Trimming removed 7 bases from V and 10 bases from J; junction bases left unmatched: 7. This CDR3 region has 14 residues. The CDR3 sequence: CASNRDRGNSPLHF. In nucleotides, the CDR3 is TGTGCCAGCAACAGGGACAGGGGAAACTCACCCCTCCACTTT.

This rearrangement joins TRBV7-9 to TRBJ2-3; 13 positions match TRBD2. Germline values: CDR1 SEHNR, CDR2 FQNEAQ (reference sequence). J was trimmed by 5 bases and V by 11 bases; bases with no gene match: 16. CDR3 length: 17 amino acids. The CDR3: CAPGLAGASSPGDTQYF. In DNA, the CDR3 is TGTGCCCCCGGACTAGCGGGGGCCTCCAGCCCGGGAGATACGCAGTATTTT.